The rows below give T cell receptor beta chains drawn from one sample of a study of T cell repertoires in cytomegalovirus infection. MiXCR, applied by TCRdb to the reads, yields one record per CDR3 protein. The sample contains 830,000 or so distinct CDR3 sequences, about 33% of which appear only once. For these receptors, no antigen is known. Sequences were derived from cultured CD8+ T cells from PBMCs, sampled from culture after CMV antigen stimulation. The source of these receptors is a human donor in good health (CMV status not recorded). Some clones in this sample may be carry-over from other donors' samples. CDR3s leave out the opening cysteine and the closing phenylalanine or tryptophan. Each record gives: J gene, V gene, CDR3 protein.

>TRBJ2-1|TRBV6-2/TRBV6-3
ASTRGGGQFLNDNEQF
>TRBJ2-2|TRBV27
ASSFSRATGELF
>TRBJ2-7|TRBV5-1
ASSPGTGTIYEQY
>TRBJ2-3|TRBV7-2
ASSPSWWAGGVTDTQY
>TRBJ1-5|TRBV27
ASSPSVSGRDLDGRNQPQH
>TRBJ1-1|TRBV7-6
ASSSTTAGEAF
>TRBJ1-3|TRBV14
ASSLAGRGSGNTIY
>TRBJ2-1|TRBV2
ASSEDRNSGNEQF
>TRBJ2-2|TRBV9
ASSVEGLAAMNTGELF
>TRBJ2-1|TRBV5-5
ASSLWAGGLGNEQF
>TRBJ1-1|TRBV20-1
SATRAGTEAF
>TRBJ1-2|TRBV12-5
ASGYFLDGTNYGYT
>TRBJ2-1|TRBV10-3
AISVKLTGYNEQF
>TRBJ2-1|TRBV10-3
AISELPNRTGIDNEQF